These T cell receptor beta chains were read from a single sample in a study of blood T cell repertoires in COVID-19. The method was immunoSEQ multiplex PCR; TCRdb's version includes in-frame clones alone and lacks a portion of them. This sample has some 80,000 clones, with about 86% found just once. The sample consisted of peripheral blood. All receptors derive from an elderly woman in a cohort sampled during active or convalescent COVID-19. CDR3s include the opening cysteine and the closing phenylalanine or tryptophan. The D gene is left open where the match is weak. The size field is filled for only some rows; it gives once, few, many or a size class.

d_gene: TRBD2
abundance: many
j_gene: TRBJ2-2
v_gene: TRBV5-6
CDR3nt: TGTGCCAGCAGCTTGGGACTAGCGGGATCGAACACCGGGGAGCTGTTTTTT
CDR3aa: CASSLGLAGSNTGELFF

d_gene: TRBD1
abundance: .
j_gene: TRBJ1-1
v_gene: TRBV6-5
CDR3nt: TGTGCCAGCAGGACAGGGGGCGGGGGGAGCACTGAAGCTTTCTTT
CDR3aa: CASRTGGGGSTEAFF

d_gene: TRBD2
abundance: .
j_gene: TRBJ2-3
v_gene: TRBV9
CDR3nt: TGTGCCAGCAGCGTAGGCGGGGGGCGCGGCACAGATACGCAGTATTTT
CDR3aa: CASSVGGGRGTDTQYF

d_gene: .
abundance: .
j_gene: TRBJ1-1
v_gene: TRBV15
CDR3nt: TGTGCCACCAGCAGTGACAGGTTGGTAACTGAAGCTTTCTTT
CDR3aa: CATSSDRLVTEAFF

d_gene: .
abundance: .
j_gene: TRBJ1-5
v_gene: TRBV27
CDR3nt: TGTGCCAGGACACTCGGAAACCAGCCCCAGCATTTT
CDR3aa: CARTLGNQPQHF

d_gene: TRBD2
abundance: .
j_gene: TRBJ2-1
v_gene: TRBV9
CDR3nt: TGTGCCAGCACCCAGGGACTAGCGGAATACAATGAGCAGTTCTTC
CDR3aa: CASTQGLAEYNEQFF

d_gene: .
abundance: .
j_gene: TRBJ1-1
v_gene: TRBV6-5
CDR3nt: TGTGCCAGCAGTTACTCGAAAGGGGGCACTGAAGCTTTCTTT
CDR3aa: CASSYSKGGTEAFF

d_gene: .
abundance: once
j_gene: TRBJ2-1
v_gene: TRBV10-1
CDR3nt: TGCGCCAGCAGTGACAACAGGGCCTTAGGCACCTACAATGAGCAGTTCTTC
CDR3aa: CASSDNRALGTYNEQFF

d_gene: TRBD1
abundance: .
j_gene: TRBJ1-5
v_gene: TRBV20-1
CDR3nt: TGCAGTGCTAGTGCAGGGGGCACTCAGCCCCAGCATTTT
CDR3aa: CSASAGGTQPQHF

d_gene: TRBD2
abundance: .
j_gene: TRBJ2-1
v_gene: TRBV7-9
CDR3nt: TGTGCCAGCAGCTCCCCCTTGGAGCGGGAGGCTTACAATGAGCAGTTCTTC
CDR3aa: CASSSPLEREAYNEQFF

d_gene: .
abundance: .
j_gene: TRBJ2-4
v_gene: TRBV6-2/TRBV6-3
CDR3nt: TGTGCCAGCAGTTACTCGAGTGGACAGAAAAACATTCAGTACTTC
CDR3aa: CASSYSSGQKNIQYF

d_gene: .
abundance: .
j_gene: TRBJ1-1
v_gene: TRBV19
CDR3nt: TGTGCCAGTAGTATAGACTTAGTGAACACTGAAGCTTTCTTT
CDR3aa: CASSIDLVNTEAFF

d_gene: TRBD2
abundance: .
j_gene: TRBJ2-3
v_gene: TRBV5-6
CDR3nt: TGTGCCAGCAGCCGAAGGCTAGCGGGTCCCGGGGCAGATACGCAGTATTTT
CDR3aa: CASSRRLAGPGADTQYF

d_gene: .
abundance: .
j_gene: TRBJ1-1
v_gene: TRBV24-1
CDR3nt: TGTGCCACCAGTGATTTGCATGGGCAACGGAACACTGAAGCTTTCTTT
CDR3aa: CATSDLHGQRNTEAFF

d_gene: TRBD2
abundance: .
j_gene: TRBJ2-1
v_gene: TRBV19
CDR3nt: TGTGCCAGTAGTATAGGCCTAGCGGGGGTCAATGAGCAGTTCTTC
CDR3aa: CASSIGLAGVNEQFF

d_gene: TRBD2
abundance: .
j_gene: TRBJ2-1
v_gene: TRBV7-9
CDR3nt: TGTGCCAGCAGCTTACCCCCTCGACTAGCGGGAGTAAAAAATGAGCAGTTCTTC
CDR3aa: CASSLPPRLAGVKNEQFF

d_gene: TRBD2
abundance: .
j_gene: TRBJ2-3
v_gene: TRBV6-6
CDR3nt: TGTGCCAGCAGTTACGCTAGCGGGAGGGCCCTCGATACGCAGTATTTT
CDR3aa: CASSYASGRALDTQYF

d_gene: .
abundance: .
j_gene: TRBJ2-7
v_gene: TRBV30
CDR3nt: TGTGCCTGGAGTGGGTGGGAGTTCTCCTACGAGCAGTACTTC
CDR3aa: CAWSGWEFSYEQYF

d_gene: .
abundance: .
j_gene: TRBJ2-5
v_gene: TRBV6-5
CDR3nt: TGTGCCAGCAGTTACTCATATAGCAACATAAAAGAGACCCAGTACTTC
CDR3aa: CASSYSYSNIKETQYF

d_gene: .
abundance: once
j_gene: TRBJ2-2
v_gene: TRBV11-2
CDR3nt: TGTGCCAGCAGCTTAGCAGCTAGGCCCGGTGGGGAGCTGTTTTTT
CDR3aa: CASSLAARPGGELFF

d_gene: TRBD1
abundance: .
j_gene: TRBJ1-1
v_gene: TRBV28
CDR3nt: TGTGCCAGCATTCTGACCAGGGGGTACACTGAAGCTTTCTTT
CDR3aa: CASILTRGYTEAFF

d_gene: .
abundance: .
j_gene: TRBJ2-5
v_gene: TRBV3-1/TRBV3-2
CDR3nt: TGTGCCAGCAGCCGGAGGGGTCCGGGAGAGACCCAGTACTTC
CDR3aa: CASSRRGPGETQYF

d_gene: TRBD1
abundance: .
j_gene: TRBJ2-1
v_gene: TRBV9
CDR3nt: TGTGCCAGCAGGTCCGGGACAGGGTACAATGAGCAGTTCTTC
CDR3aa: CASRSGTGYNEQFF

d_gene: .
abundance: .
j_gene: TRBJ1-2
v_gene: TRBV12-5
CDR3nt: TGTGCTAGTGGTTCAATACTAACAGGGAACTATGGCTACACCTTC
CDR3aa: CASGSILTGNYGYTF

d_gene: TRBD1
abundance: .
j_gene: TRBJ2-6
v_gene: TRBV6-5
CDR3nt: TGTGCCAGCAGTTACGGGACAGAGAACGTCCTGACTTTC
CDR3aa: CASSYGTENVLTF

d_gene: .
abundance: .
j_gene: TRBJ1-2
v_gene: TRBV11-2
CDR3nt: TGTGCCAGCAGCTTAGAAGGGGTAGACTATGGCTACACCTTC
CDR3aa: CASSLEGVDYGYTF

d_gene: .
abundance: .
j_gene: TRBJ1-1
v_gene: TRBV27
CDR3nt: TGTGCCAGCAGTTTCGTAACAGGGACCATGAACACTGAAGCTTTCTTT
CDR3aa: CASSFVTGTMNTEAFF

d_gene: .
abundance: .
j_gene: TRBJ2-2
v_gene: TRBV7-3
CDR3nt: TGTGCCAGCAGCTCCCAACTTCTCGGGGAGCTGTTTTTT
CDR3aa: CASSSQLLGELFF

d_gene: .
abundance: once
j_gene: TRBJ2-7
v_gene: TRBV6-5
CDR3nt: TGTGCCAGCAGTCAATCAGGTGGGTCCTACGAGCAGTACTTC
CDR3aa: CASSQSGGSYEQYF

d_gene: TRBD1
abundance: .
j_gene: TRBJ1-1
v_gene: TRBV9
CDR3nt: TGTGCCAGCAGCGTAGGACAGGGCCCTCAGACTGAAGCTTTCTTT
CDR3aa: CASSVGQGPQTEAFF

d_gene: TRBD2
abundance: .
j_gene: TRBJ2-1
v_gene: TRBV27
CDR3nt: TGTGCCAGCAGTCCCACCGGGACTAGCGGGATCAATGAGCAGTTCTTC
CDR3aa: CASSPTGTSGINEQFF

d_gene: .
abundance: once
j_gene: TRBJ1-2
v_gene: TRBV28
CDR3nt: TGTGCCAGCAGCGGACAGATCTATGGCTACACCTTC
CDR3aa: CASSGQIYGYTF

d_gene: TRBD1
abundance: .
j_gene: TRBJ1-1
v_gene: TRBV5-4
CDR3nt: TGTGCCAGCAGGGAAGTGACAGGGGGATCCGAAGCTTTCTTT
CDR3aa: CASREVTGGSEAFF

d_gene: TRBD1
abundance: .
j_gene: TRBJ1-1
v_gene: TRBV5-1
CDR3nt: TGCGCCAGCAGCCATACGCCGACAGGGGGTGGTACTGAAGCTTTCTTT
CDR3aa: CASSHTPTGGGTEAFF

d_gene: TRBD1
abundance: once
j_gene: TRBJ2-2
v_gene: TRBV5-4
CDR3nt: TGTGCCAGCAGTTGGGACAGGTTGGGCGGCGGGGAGCTGTTTTTT
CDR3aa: CASSWDRLGGGELFF

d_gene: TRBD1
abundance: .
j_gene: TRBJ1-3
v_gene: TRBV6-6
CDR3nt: TGTGCCAGCAGTCGCAATTCCGGGACAGGGGGCATCTTTGGAAACACCATATATTTT
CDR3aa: CASSRNSGTGGIFGNTIYF

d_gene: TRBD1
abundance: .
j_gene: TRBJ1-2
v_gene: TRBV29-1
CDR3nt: TGCAGCGTTGGGGACAGGGAGAGTGGCTACACCTTC
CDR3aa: CSVGDRESGYTF

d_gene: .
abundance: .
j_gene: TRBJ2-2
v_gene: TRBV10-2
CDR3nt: TGCGCCAGCACCCGACAGGGACTCACCGGGGAGCTGTTTTTT
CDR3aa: CASTRQGLTGELFF

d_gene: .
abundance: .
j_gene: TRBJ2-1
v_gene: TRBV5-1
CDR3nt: TGCGCCAGCAGCTTACTAGCTACCTACAATGAGCAGTTCTTC
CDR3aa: CASSLLATYNEQFF

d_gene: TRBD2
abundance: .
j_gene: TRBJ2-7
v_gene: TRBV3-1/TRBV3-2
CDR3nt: TGTGCCAGCAGCCGCTCGAGCGGGAGGGTCTCCGAGCAGTACTTC
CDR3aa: CASSRSSGRVSEQYF

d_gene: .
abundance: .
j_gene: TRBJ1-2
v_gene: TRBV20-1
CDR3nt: TGCAGTGCTAGGGTAGGAGTTGGCTACACCTTC
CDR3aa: CSARVGVGYTF

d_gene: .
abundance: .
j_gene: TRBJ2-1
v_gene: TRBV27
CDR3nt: TGTGCCAGCAGCAGCATGGGCGTAAGCTCCTACAATGAGCAGTTCTTC
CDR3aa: CASSSMGVSSYNEQFF

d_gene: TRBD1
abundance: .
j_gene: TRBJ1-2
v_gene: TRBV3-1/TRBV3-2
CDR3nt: TGTGCCAGCAGCCAAGACTGGACAGGGGGCCACGGCTACACCTTC
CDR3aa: CASSQDWTGGHGYTF

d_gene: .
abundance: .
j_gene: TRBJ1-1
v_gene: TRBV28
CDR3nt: TGTGCCAGCAGAAGTCCCGGGACTCTGGCTTTCTTT
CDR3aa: CASRSPGTLAFF

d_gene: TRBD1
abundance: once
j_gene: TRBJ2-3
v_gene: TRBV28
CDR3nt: TGTGCCAGCAGTCCCAGGACAGGGGGAGAGGATACGCAGTATTTT
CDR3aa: CASSPRTGGEDTQYF

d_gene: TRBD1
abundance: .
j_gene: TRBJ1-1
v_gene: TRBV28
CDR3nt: TGTGCCAGCTCGACAGGGAGCACTGAAGCTTTCTTT
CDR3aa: CASSTGSTEAFF

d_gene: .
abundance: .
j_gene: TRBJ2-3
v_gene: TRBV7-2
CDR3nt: TGTGCCAGCAGGCTCCAGGGGACAGATACGCAGTATTTT
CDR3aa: CASRLQGTDTQYF

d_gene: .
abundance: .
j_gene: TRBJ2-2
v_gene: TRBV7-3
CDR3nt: TGTGCCAGCAGCCAACTGGGGGGCACCGGGGAGCTGTTTTTT
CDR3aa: CASSQLGGTGELFF

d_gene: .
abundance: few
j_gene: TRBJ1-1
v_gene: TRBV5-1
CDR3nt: TGCGCCAGCAGCTTGGAGGACTCTGCCACTGAAGCTTTCTTT
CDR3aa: CASSLEDSATEAFF

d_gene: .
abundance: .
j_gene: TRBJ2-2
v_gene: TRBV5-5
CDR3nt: TGTGCCAGCAGCTTGCCCGACGGGGACACCGGGGAGCTGTTTTTT
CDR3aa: CASSLPDGDTGELFF

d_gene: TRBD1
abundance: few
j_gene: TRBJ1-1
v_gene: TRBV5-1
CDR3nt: TGCGCCAGCAGCTCAGGGACAGAATCATTCACTGAAGCTTTCTTT
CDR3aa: CASSSGTESFTEAFF

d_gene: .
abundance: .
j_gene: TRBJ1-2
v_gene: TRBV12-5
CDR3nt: TGTGCTAGTGGCCTACAGGGTGGCTACACCTTC
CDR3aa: CASGLQGGYTF

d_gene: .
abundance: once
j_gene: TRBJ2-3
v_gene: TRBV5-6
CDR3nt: TGTGCCAGCAGCGGATACGGGGCGAGCGGGAGCACAGATACGCAGTATTTT
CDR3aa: CASSGYGASGSTDTQYF

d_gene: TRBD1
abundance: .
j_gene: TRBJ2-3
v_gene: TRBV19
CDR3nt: TGTGCCAGTAGCACAATCCCGGGACAGGGGGCGAATACGCAGTATTTT
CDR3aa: CASSTIPGQGANTQYF